A selection of T cell receptor beta chains follows, all from one sample in a study of graft-versus-host responses after intestinal transplantation. Sequenced by immunoSEQ multiplex PCR; TCRdb stores in-frame clones only, minus some. Of about 22,000 clones in the sample, 50% to 65% are singletons; the top ten hold under 1.2%. The source material was alloreactive CD4+ T cells from a mixed lymphocyte reaction culture, sampled before intestinal transplant. The receptor source for this set is a human patient who received an intestinal transplant. The CDR3 runs from the conserved cysteine through the conserved F or W. D genes are given only for firm matches. Clone sizes are given selectively: once, few, many, or a class where the clone is expanded.

CDR3 protein: CASSLGADGFTEAFF
CDR3 DNA: TGTGCCAGCAGCCTAGGGGCAGATGGGTTCACTGAAGCTTTCTTT
J gene: TRBJ1-1
D gene: -
V gene: TRBV7-2
clone size: -

CDR3 protein: CASSTGTGANYGYTF
CDR3 DNA: TGTGCCAGCAGCACTGGGACAGGGGCTAACTATGGCTACACCTTC
J gene: TRBJ1-2
D gene: TRBD1
V gene: TRBV9
clone size: few

CDR3 protein: CASSWGTSTDTQYF
CDR3 DNA: TGTGCCAGCAGCTGGGGGACTAGTACAGATACGCAGTATTTT
J gene: TRBJ2-3
D gene: TRBD2
V gene: TRBV11-2
clone size: -

CDR3 protein: CASIWSPSYNEQFF
CDR3 DNA: TGTGCCAGCATCTGGAGTCCGTCCTACAATGAGCAGTTCTTC
J gene: TRBJ2-1
D gene: -
V gene: TRBV6-1
clone size: -

CDR3 protein: CAGREDRTLNYGYTF
CDR3 DNA: TGTGCCGGCCGGGAGGACAGAACGCTAAACTATGGCTACACCTTC
J gene: TRBJ1-2
D gene: -
V gene: TRBV6-6
clone size: few

CDR3 protein: CASSGVATGTQYF
CDR3 DNA: TGTGCCAGCAGTGGTGTTGCGACTGGAACCCAGTACTTC
J gene: TRBJ2-5
D gene: -
V gene: TRBV2
clone size: once

CDR3 protein: CASSSDRGLRQPQHF
CDR3 DNA: TGTGCCAGCAGTTCTGACAGGGGTTTAAGACAGCCCCAGCATTTT
J gene: TRBJ1-5
D gene: TRBD1
V gene: TRBV6-1
clone size: few

CDR3 protein: CASSWPGGGNSPLHF
CDR3 DNA: TGTGCCAGCAGTTGGCCAGGGGGCGGCAATTCACCCCTCCACTTT
J gene: TRBJ1-6
D gene: TRBD1
V gene: TRBV6-6
clone size: medium-sized

CDR3 protein: CARSLMRKPQHF
CDR3 DNA: TGTGCCAGAAGCTTGATGAGGAAGCCCCAGCATTTT
J gene: TRBJ1-5
D gene: -
V gene: TRBV5-3
clone size: -

CDR3 protein: CAWSLDRGGYTF
CDR3 DNA: TGTGCCTGGAGTTTGGACAGGGGCGGCTACACCTTC
J gene: TRBJ1-2
D gene: TRBD1
V gene: TRBV30
clone size: -

CDR3 protein: CASSPNLPGNEQYF
CDR3 DNA: TGTGCCAGCAGTCCAAATCTCCCGGGAAACGAGCAGTACTTC
J gene: TRBJ2-7
D gene: -
V gene: TRBV6-6
clone size: few

CDR3 protein: CASSPRTGVFYGYTF
CDR3 DNA: TGTGCCAGCAGTCCCCGGACAGGGGTCTTCTATGGCTACACCTTC
J gene: TRBJ1-2
D gene: TRBD1
V gene: TRBV27
clone size: -

CDR3 protein: CASRRQYGYTF
CDR3 DNA: TGTGCCAGCAGGCGACAGTACGGCTACACCTTC
J gene: TRBJ1-2
D gene: -
V gene: TRBV6-8
clone size: -

CDR3 protein: CASSYSRGTGNQPQHF
CDR3 DNA: TGTGCCAGCAGTTACTCGAGGGGGACGGGCAATCAGCCCCAGCATTTT
J gene: TRBJ1-5
D gene: -
V gene: TRBV6-6
clone size: -

CDR3 protein: CAGRTDNTEAFF
CDR3 DNA: TGTGCCGGAAGGACAGATAACACTGAAGCTTTCTTT
J gene: TRBJ1-1
D gene: -
V gene: TRBV2
clone size: -

CDR3 protein: CASRQARTGRSEAFF
CDR3 DNA: TGTGCCAGCAGACAAGCCCGGACAGGACGGAGTGAAGCTTTCTTT
J gene: TRBJ1-1
D gene: TRBD1
V gene: TRBV6-6
clone size: -

CDR3 protein: CASSLWAQPQHF
CDR3 DNA: TGTGCCAGCAGTTTATGGGCTCAGCCCCAGCATTTT
J gene: TRBJ1-5
D gene: -
V gene: TRBV28
clone size: -